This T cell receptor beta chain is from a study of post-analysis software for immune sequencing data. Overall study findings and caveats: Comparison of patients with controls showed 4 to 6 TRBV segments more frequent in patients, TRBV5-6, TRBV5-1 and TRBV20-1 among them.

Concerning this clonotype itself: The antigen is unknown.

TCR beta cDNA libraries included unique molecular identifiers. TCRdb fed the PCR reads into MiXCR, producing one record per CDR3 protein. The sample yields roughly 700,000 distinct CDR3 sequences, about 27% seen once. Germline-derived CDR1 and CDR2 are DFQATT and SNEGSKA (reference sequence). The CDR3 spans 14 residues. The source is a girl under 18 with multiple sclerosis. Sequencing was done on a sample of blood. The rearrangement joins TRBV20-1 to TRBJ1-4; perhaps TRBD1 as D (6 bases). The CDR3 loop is CLNFRGADNEKLFF. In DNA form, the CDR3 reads TGCCTAAACTTTCGGGGGGCCGACAATGAAAAACTGTTTTTT.